This T cell receptor (beta chain) is drawn from a study of CD8+ T cells in alopecia areata. Study background: Administration of oral tofacitinib to treated patients was at 5 to 10 mg twice daily. The drug, tofacitinib, lasted 6 to 18 months, followed by 6 months off drug. Study observations and caveats: With patients, TCR sharing proved less clear than in mice, a difference possibly related to HLA.

The CDR3 runs to 16 residues. Trimming shortened V by 0 bases and J by 5 bases, and 17 bases separated the two germline ends. The germline CDR1 and CDR2 sequences are LGHNA and YNFKEQ. A word on this clone: Its antigen remains unidentified.

Sequencing used cDNA as its template, made by extracting RNA and reverse transcribing it. The protocol was immunoSEQ multiplex PCR, while the TCRdb copy is restricted to in-frame clones and leaves out a portion. The table includes around 100,000 clones, around 45% detected once. The sample consisted of CD4+ T cells sorted from blood. The rearrangement uses TRBV4-2 and TRBJ2-7, with D hard to call. The clonotype comes from a human donor with alopecia areata. The CDR3, as DNA: TGTGCCAGCAGCCAAGATAGTAGGGCCTCCGGTAACGAGCAGTACTTC. Protein: CASSQDSRASGNEQYF.